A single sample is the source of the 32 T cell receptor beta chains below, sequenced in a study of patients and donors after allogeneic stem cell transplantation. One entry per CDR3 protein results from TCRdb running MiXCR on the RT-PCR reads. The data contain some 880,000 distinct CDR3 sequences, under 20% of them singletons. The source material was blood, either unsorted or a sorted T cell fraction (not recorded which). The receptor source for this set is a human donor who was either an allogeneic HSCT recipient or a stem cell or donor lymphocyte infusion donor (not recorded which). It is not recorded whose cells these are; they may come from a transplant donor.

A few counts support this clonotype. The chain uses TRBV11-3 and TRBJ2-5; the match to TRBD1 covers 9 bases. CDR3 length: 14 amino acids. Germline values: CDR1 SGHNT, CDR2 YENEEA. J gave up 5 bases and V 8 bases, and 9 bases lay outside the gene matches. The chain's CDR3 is CASGRDRVVETQYF. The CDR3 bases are TGTGCCAGCGGCCGGGACAGGGTTGTTGAGACCCAGTACTTC.

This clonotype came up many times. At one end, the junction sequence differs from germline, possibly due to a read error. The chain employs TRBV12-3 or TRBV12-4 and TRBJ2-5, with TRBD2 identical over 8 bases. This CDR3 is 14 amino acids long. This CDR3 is CASRLAGSQETQYF. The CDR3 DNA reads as TGTGCCAGCAGATTAGCGGGAAGCCAAGAGACCCAGTACTTC.

This CDR3 is CASSAGLGLGETQYF. CDR3 bases: TGTGCCAGCAGCGCTGGACTGGGCCTGGGTGAGACCCAGTACTTC. The rearrangement uses TRBV11-2 and TRBJ2-5, with a weak D call TRBD2 (5 bases). The CDR3 is 15 amino acids. V was cut by 5 bases and J by 5 bases, with 18 bases left in between. Per germline, CDR1 SGHAT and CDR2 FQNNGV.

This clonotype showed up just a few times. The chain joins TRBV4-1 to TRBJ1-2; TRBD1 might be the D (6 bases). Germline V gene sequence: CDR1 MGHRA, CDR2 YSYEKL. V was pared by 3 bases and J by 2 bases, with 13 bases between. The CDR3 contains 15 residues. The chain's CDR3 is CASSHTEQGNYGYTF. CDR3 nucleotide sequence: TGCGCCAGCAGCCACACGGAGCAGGGGAACTATGGCTACACCTTC.

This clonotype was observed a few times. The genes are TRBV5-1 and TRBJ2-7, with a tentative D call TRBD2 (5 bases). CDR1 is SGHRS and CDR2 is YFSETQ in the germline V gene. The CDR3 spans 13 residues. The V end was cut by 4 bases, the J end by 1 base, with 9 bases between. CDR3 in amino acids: CASSTQRSYEQYF. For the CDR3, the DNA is TGCGCCAGCAGCACCCAGCGGTCCTACGAGCAGTACTTC.

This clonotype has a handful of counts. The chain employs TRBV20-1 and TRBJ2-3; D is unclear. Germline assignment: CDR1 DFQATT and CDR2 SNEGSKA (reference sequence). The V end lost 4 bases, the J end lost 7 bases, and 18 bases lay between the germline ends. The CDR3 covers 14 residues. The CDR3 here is CSATRPGLVNTQYF. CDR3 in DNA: TGCAGTGCTACCCGGCCCGGATTAGTAAATACGCAGTATTTT.

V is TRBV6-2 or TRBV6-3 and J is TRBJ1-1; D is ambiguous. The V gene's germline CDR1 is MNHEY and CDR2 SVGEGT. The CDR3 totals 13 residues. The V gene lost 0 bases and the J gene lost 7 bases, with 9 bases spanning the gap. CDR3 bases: TGTGCCAGCAGTTACTCGAAGGCGGTTGAAGCTTTCTTT. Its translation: CASSYSKAVEAFF.

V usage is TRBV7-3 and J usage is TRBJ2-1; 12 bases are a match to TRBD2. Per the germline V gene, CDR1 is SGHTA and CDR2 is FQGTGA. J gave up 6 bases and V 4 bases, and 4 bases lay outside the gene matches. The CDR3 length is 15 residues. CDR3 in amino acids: CASSSPSGGGNEQFF. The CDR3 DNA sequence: TGTGCCAGCAGCTCCCCTAGCGGGGGGGGCAATGAGCAGTTCTTC. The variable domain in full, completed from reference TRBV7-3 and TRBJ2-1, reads GAGVSQTPSNKVTEKGKYVELRCDPISGHTALYWYRQSLGQGPEFLIYFQGTGAADDSGLPNDRFFAVRPEGSVSTLKIQRTERGDSAVYLCASSSPSGGGNEQFFGPGTRLTVL.

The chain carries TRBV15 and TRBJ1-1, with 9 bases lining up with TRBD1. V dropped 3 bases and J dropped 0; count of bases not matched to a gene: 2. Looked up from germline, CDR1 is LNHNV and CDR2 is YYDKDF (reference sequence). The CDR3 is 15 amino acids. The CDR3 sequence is CATSRGTGMNTEAFF. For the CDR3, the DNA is TGTGCCACCAGCAGGGGGACAGGGATGAACACTGAAGCTTTCTTT.

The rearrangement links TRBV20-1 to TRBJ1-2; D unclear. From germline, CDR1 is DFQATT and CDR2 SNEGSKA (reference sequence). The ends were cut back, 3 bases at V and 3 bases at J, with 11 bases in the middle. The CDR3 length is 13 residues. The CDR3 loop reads CSASPNDDYGYTF. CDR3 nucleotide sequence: TGCAGTGCTAGTCCGAACGACGACTATGGCTACACCTTC.

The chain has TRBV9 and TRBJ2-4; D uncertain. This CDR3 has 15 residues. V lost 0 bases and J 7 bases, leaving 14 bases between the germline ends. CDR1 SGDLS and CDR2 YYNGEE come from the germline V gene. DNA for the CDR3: TGTGCCAGCAGCGTAGATGGGCAGCAAGGGAACATTCAGTACTTC. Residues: CASSVDGQQGNIQYF. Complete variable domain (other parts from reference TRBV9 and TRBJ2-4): DSGVTQTPKHLITATGQRVTLRCSPRSGDLSVYWYQQSLDQGLQFLIQYYNGEERAKGNILERFSAQQFPDLHSELNLSSLELGDSALYFCASSVDGQQGNIQYFGAGTRLSVL.

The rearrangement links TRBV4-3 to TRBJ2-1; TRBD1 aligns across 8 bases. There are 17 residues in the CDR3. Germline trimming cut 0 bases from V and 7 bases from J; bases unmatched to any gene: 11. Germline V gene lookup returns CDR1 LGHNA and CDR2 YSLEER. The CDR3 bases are TGCGCCAGCAGCCAAGATGGGAGGACAGGGATCGGTAATGAGCAGTTCTTC. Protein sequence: CASSQDGRTGIGNEQFF.

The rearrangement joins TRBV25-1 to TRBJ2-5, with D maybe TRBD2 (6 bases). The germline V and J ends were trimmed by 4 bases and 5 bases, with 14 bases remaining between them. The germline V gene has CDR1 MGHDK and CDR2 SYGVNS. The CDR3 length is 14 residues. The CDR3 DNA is TGTGCCAGCAGTGCTACGGGAGCTGAGGAGACCCAGTACTTC. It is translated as CASSATGAEETQYF.

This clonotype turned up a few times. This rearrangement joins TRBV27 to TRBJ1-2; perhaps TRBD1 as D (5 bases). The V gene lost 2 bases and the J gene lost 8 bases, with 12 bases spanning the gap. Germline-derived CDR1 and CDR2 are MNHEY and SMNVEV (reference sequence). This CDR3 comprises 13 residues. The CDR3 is CASSLVQGVGYTF. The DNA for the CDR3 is TGTGCCAGCAGTTTAGTGCAGGGTGTAGGCTACACCTTC.

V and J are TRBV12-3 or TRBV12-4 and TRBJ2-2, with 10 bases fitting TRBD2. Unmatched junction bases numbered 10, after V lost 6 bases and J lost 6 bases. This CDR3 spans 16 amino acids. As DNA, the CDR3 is TGTGCCAGCAGCGATTTCCCTAGCGGGGGCCCCGGGGAGCTGTTTTTT. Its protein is CASSDFPSGGPGELFF.

CDR3 DNA sequence: TGTGCCAGCAGCGTAGAAATGGGGACTAGGGAGACCCAGTACTTC. This sequence encodes CASSVEMGTRETQYF. The chain carries TRBV9 and TRBJ2-5; 8 bases map to TRBD2. The CDR3 spans 15 residues. From germline, CDR1 is SGDLS and CDR2 YYNGEE. V was pared by 0 bases and J by 5 bases, with 6 bases of the junction left unmatched.

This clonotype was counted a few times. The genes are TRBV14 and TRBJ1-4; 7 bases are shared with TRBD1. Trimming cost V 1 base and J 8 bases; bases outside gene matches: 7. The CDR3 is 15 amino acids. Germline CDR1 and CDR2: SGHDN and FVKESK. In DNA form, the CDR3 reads TGTGCCAGCAGCCAAGGAGACAGGGTGGGCGAAAAACTGTTTTTT. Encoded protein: CASSQGDRVGEKLFF.

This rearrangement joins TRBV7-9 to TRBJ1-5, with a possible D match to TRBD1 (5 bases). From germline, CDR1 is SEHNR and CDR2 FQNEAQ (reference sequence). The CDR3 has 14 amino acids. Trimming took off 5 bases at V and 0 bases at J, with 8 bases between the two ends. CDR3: CASSRGNSNQPQHF. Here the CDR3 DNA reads TGTGCCAGCAGCCGGGGGAATAGCAATCAGCCCCAGCATTTT.

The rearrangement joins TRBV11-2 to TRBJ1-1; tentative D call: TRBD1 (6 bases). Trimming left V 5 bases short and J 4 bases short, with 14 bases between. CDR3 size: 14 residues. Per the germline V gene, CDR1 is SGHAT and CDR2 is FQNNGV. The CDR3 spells CASSHRALVTEAFF. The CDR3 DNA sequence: TGTGCCAGCAGCCACAGGGCGCTGGTCACTGAAGCTTTCTTT.

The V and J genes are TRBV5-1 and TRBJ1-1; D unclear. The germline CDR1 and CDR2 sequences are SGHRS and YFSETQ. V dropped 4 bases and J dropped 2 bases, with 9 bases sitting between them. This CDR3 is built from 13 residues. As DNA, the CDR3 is TGCGCCAGCAGCCGAATGGATAACACTGAAGCTTTCTTT. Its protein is CASSRMDNTEAFF.

CDR3 DNA sequence: TGCGCCAGCAGCGATGAGAGGACTAGAAAAAACTACGAGCAGTACTTC. Encoded protein: CASSDERTRKNYEQYF. This chain links TRBV4-1 with TRBJ2-7; 7 bases map to TRBD2. Per germline, CDR1 MGHRA and CDR2 YSYEKL. The CDR3 runs to 16 residues. Germline trimming cut 5 bases from V and 3 bases from J; bases unmatched to any gene: 13.

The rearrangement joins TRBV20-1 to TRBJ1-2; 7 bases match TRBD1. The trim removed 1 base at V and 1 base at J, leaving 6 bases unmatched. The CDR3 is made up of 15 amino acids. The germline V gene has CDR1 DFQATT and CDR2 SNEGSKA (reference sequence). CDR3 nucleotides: TGCAGTGCTAGAGCCCCGGGACAGAATAACTATGGCTACACCTTC. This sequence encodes CSARAPGQNNYGYTF.

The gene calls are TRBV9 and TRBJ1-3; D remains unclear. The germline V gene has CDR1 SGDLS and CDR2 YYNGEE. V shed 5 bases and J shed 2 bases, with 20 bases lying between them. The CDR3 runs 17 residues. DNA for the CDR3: TGTGCCAGCAGTGCCTTCGAGGGCGAGGGAGCTGGAAACACCATATATTTT. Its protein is CASSAFEGEGAGNTIYF.

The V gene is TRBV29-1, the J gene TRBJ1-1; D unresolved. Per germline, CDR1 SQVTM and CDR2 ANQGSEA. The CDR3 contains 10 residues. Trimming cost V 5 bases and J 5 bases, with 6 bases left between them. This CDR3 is CSVLRTEAFF. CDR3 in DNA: TGCAGCGTTTTGAGGACTGAAGCTTTCTTT.

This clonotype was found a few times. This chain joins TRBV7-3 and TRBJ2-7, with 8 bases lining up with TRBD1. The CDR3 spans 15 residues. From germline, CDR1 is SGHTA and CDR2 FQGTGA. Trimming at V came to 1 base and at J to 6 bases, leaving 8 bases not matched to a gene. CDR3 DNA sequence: TGTGCCAGCAGCTTAAAACAGGGGGACGGGGTCGAGCAGTACTTC. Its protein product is CASSLKQGDGVEQYF.

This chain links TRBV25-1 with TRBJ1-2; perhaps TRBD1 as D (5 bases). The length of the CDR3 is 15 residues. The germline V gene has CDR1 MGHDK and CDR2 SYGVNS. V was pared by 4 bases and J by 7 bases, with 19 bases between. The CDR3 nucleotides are TGTGCCAGCAGTGGGAGTGGTAGAGGGGCAGCTGGCTACACCTTC. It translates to CASSGSGRGAAGYTF.

DNA of the CDR3: TGCAGCGTTGACGAGCTTGAAGCTTTCTTT. It yields the protein CSVDELEAFF. This chain joins TRBV29-1 and TRBJ1-1; no definite D call. Deletions cut 3 bases from V and 7 bases from J, with 6 bases between. Germline assignment: CDR1 SQVTM and CDR2 ANQGSEA. The CDR3 covers 10 residues.

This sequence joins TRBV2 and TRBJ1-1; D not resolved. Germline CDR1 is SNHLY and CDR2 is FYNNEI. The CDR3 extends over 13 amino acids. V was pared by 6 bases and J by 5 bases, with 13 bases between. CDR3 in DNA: TGTGCCAGCAGGGGAGGGAGGTCTACTGAAGCTTTCTTT. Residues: CASRGGRSTEAFF.

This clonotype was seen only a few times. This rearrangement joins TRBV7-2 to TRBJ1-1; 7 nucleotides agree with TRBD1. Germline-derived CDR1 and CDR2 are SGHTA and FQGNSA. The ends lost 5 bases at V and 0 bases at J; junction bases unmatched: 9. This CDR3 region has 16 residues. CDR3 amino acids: CASSTGQPPMNTEAFF. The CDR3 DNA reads TGTGCCAGCAGCACGGGACAGCCTCCCATGAACACTGAAGCTTTCTTT.

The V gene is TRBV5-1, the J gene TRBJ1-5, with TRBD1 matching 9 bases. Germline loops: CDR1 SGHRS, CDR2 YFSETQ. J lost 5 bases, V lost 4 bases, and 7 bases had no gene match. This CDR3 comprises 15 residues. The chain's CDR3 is CASSLGTGMYQPQHF. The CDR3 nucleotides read TGCGCCAGCAGCCTCGGGACAGGGATGTATCAGCCCCAGCATTTT.

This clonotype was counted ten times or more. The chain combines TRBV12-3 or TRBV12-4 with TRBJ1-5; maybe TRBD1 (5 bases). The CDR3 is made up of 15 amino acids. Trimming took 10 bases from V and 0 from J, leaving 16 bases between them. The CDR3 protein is CANPGGDFSNQPQHF. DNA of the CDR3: TGTGCCAACCCGGGAGGGGACTTTAGCAATCAGCCCCAGCATTTT.

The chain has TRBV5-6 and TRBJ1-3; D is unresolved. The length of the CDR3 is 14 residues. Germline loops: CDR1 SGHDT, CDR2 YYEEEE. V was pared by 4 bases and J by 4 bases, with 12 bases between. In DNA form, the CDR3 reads TGTGCCAGCAGCCCTCGAGGGTACGGAAACACCATATATTTT. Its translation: CASSPRGYGNTIYF.